Listed below are T cell receptor beta chains from one sample, sequenced in a study of shared clonotypes between healthy human individuals. Assay: immunoSEQ multiplex PCR; the TCRdb copy retains only in-frame clones and omits some. The sample has roughly 2,000,000 clones; around 96% are singletons. The sample was naive CD8+ T cells sorted from blood. The receptors shown here come from a man in his late teens or twenties in good health. Each CDR3 is given with its conserved first and last residue.

v_gene | CDR3aa
TRBV30 | CAWNPGGASTDTQYF
TRBV13 | CASRQQGSSYEQYF
TRBV29-1 | CSVEQESYGYTF
TRBV9 | CASSSGGHNEKLFF
TRBV5-8 | CASSLGVGSGDTQYF
TRBV5-6 | CASSPGPGLADPNEQFF
TRBV5-8 | CASSFGSGKDTQYF
TRBV9 | CASSGAGNPYSGANVLTF
TRBV11-2 | CASSSGGPTYEQYF
TRBV9 | CASSTISGRESTDTQYF
TRBV19 | CASSILSADTQYF
TRBV5-6 | CASSLALAYEQYF
TRBV28 | CASSLLSNNEQFF
TRBV7-8 | CASSLPTGERGEAFF
TRBV4-1 | CASSQQSSGWSYNEQFF
TRBV5-6 | CASSLDLNNEQFF
TRBV5-1 | CASSLAGGSSTYEQYF
TRBV7-2 | CASSPRETGTSYEQYF
TRBV25-1 | CASSEWTGRNEKLFF
TRBV5-1 | CASSPEVGRLYEQYF
TRBV14 | CASSQERGVAYEQYF
TRBV7-9 | CASGGRDYGYTF
TRBV2 | CASSAGYSGANVLTF
TRBV7-9 | CASSPPGGWYGYTF
TRBV19 | CASSINLGEGYEQYF
TRBV14 | CASSHWETGRTPSSYEQYF
TRBV28 | CASSHGQGIYNEQFF
TRBV10-3 | CAISESTGGSYNSPLHF
TRBV5-6 | CASSPLGLAVSDTQYF
TRBV19 | CASSTGSVTYEQYF
TRBV4-1 | CASSQEGGDEQFF
TRBV29-1 | CSVEPDVSNQPQHF
TRBV19 | CASSLGLAGWDGELFF
TRBV27 | CASSPGLAGAGSYNEQFF